Reported below is one T cell receptor beta chain. Trimming removed 0 bases at V and 4 bases at J, with 11 bases between. There are 15 residues in the CDR3. CDR1 SGDLS and CDR2 YYNGEE come from the germline V gene. Expressed TCRB transcripts were sequenced after all isolated RNA was converted to cDNA. Sequencing was performed with immunoSEQ multiplex PCR; in TCRdb, only in-frame clones are kept and a portion is missing. The sample includes about 260,000 clones, around 68% of them seen just once. The sample belongs to a study of beta chain features in type 1 diabetes. The sequence was obtained from a man aged 30 to 39 in good health. The chain joins TRBV9 to TRBJ2-1; D might be TRBD2 (5 bases). The sequenced material came from naive CD4+ T cells from blood. CDR3 loop: CASSVVSGRYNEQFF. The CDR3, as DNA: TGTGCCAGCAGCGTAGTCAGCGGACGTTACAATGAGCAGTTCTTC.